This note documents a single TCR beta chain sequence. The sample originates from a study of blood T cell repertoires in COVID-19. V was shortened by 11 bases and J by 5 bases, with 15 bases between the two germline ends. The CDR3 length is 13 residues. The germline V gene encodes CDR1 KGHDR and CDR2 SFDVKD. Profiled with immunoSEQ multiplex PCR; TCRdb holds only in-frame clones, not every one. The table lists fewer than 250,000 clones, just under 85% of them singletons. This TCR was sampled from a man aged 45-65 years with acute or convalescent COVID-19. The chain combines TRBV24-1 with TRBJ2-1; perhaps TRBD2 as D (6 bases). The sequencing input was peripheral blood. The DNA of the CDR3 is TGTGCCAGCGCGGGCCCGGGGGACAATGAGCAGTTCTTC. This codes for CASAGPGDNEQFF.